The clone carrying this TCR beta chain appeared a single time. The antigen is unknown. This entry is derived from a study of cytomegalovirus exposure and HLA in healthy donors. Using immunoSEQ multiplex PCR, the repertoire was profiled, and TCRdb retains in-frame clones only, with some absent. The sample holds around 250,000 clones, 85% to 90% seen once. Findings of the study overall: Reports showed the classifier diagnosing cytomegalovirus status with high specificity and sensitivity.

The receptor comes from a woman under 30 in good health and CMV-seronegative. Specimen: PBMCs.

This chain's CDR3 is CASSSGTVNTGELFF. Here the CDR3 DNA reads TGTGCCAGCAGTTCCGGGACAGTGAACACCGGGGAGCTGTTTTTT. This chain uses TRBV27 with TRBJ2-2; 7 positions agree with TRBD1. Germline CDR1 is MNHEY and CDR2 is SMNVEV (reference sequence). J lost 1 base, V lost 4 bases, and 3 bases had no gene match. This CDR3 region has 15 residues.